Each of the 25 T cell receptor beta chains below was sequenced from the same sample in a study of shared clonotypes between healthy human individuals. Clones were read by immunoSEQ multiplex PCR, and TCRdb kept only the in-frame ones, dropping some. The repertoire holds approximately 2,200,000 clones, with more than 85% as singletons. CD45RO negativity and positive selection for CCR7 defined naive CD8 cells, a population that excluded terminally differentiated effector memory CD45RA+ cells. The sequenced sample consisted of naive CD8+ T cells from PBMCs. Every receptor here comes from a man aged 18 to 30 in good health. Some clones in this sample may be carry-over from other donors' samples.

The chain has TRBV7-9 and TRBJ1-1, with D maybe TRBD1 (6 bases). The length of the CDR3 is 15 residues. From germline, CDR1 is SEHNR and CDR2 FQNEAQ (reference sequence). Trimming left V 1 base short and J 2 bases short, with 11 bases between. The CDR3 coding sequence is TGTGCCAGCAGCTTAGACGGGGGCGGAAACACTGAAGCTTTCTTT. This encodes CASSLDGGGNTEAFF. The whole variable domain, filled in from reference TRBV7-9 and TRBJ1-1, reads DTGVSQNPRHKITKRGQNVTFRCDPISEHNRLYWYRQTLGQGPEFLTYFQNEAQLEKSRLLSDRFSAERPKGSFSTLEIQRTEQGDSAMYLCASSLDGGGNTEAFFGQGTRLTVV.

The chain uses TRBV4-3 and TRBJ2-5, with 9 bases identical to TRBD1. Trimming cost V 0 bases and J 4 bases; bases outside gene matches: 6. Germline assignment: CDR1 LGHNA and CDR2 YSLEER. CDR3 length: 16 residues. CDR3 residues: CASSQDSRQGGETQYF. The DNA for the CDR3 is TGCGCCAGCAGCCAAGATTCCCGACAGGGGGGAGAGACCCAGTACTTC.

The gene calls are TRBV27 and TRBJ2-1, with D possibly called TRBD1 or TRBD2 (6 bases each). Germline CDR1 is MNHEY and CDR2 is SMNVEV (reference sequence). The V end lost 0 bases, the J end lost 6 bases, and 15 bases lay between the germline ends. The CDR3 sequence is 16 residues long. CDR3 protein: CASSLSYRAGFNEQFF. The CDR3 coding sequence is TGTGCCAGCAGTTTATCCTACAGGGCGGGGTTCAATGAGCAGTTCTTC.

The chain links TRBV4-3 to TRBJ2-1; TRBD1 agrees at 9 bases. This CDR3 contains 16 residues. Germline CDR1 and CDR2: LGHNA and YSLEER. The trim removed 0 bases at V and 7 bases at J, leaving 7 bases unmatched. CDR3 sequence reads: CASSQDRKTGGNEQFF. CDR3 DNA: TGCGCCAGCAGCCAAGATCGAAAGACAGGGGGAAATGAGCAGTTCTTC.

The sample holds one count of this clone. Here the CDR3 reads CASSLDRLQETQYF. The CDR3 region has the DNA TGTGCCAGCAGCCTGGACAGGCTTCAAGAGACCCAGTACTTC. The chain links TRBV6-5 to TRBJ2-5; 7 bases align to TRBD1. V shed 6 bases, J shed 2 bases, and the junction held 6 bases outside the gene matches. Germline CDR1 is MNHEY and CDR2 is SVGAGI. CDR3 size: 14 residues.

This chain joins TRBV7-9 and TRBJ2-2; TRBD2 aligns across 12 bases. CDR3 size: 16 residues. The trim removed 3 bases at V and 4 bases at J, leaving 3 bases unmatched. The V gene's germline CDR1 is SEHNR and CDR2 FQNEAQ (reference sequence). CDR3 coding DNA: TGTGCCAGCAGCTTTACTAGCGGGAGGTTCACCGGGGAGCTGTTTTTT. It codes for CASSFTSGRFTGELFF.

V and J are TRBV5-1 and TRBJ2-1; D is undetermined. In germline, CDR1 is SGHRS, CDR2 YFSETQ. Trimming shortened V by 4 bases and J by 0 bases, and 17 bases separated the two germline ends. The CDR3 loop spans 17 amino acids. CDR3 DNA sequence: TGCGCCAGCAGCACGAATCTCGGGTGGGGCTCCTACAATGAGCAGTTCTTC. Amino acid sequence: CASSTNLGWGSYNEQFF.

This chain connects TRBV19 to TRBJ2-1; the D gene could be TRBD1 or TRBD2 (5 bases each). Trimming pared 3 bases from V and 6 bases from J, leaving 18 bases between. Germline CDR1 is LNHDA and CDR2 is SQIVND (reference sequence). The length of the CDR3 is 16 residues. The CDR3 here is CASSIFGYIGTNEQFF. The CDR3 nucleotides are TGTGCCAGTAGTATTTTCGGGTATATCGGGACCAATGAGCAGTTCTTC.

V is TRBV25-1 and J is TRBJ2-5; D uncertain. Trimming left V 1 base short and J 2 bases short, with 5 bases between. The CDR3 extends over 13 amino acids. Germline CDR1 is MGHDK and CDR2 is SYGVNS. The CDR3 DNA reads TGTGCCAGCAGTGAATCTTCGCAAGAGACCCAGTACTTC. It translates to CASSESSQETQYF.

This rearrangement joins TRBV9 to TRBJ2-3, with D tentatively TRBD2 (5 bases). CDR3 size: 15 residues. Trimming left V 4 bases short and J 5 bases short, with 17 bases between. The V gene's germline CDR1 is SGDLS and CDR2 YYNGEE. This CDR3 is CASSTQDLVGDTQYF. CDR3 in DNA: TGTGCCAGCAGCACCCAGGACTTGGTGGGAGATACGCAGTATTTT.

This clone has only one observation. The rearrangement joins TRBV15 to TRBJ2-5, with D possibly matching TRBD1 (5 bases). The ends were cut back, 1 base at V and 2 bases at J, with 11 bases in the middle. This CDR3 contains 15 residues. Germline CDR1 reads LNHNV; CDR2 reads YYDKDF (reference sequence). The CDR3 DNA reads TGTGCCACCAGCAGAGCCCGGAGACAGCAAGAGACCCAGTACTTC. Translated: CATSRARRQQETQYF. The full variable domain, with the rest looked up from reference TRBV15 and TRBJ2-5, is DAMVIQNPRYQVTQFGKPVTLSCSQTLNHNVMYWYQQKSSQAPKLLFHYYDKDFNNEADTPDNFQSRRPNTSFCFLDIRSPGLGDTAMYLCATSRARRQQETQYFGPGTRLLVL.

The chain combines TRBV9 with TRBJ2-3, with 12 bases fitting TRBD2. The CDR3 is 16 residues long. V was clipped by 0 bases and J by 6 bases; unmatched bases: 5. From germline, CDR1 is SGDLS and CDR2 YYNGEE. The CDR3: CASSVVGTSGRDTQYF. CDR3 sequence (DNA): TGTGCCAGCAGCGTAGTTGGGACTAGCGGGCGGGATACGCAGTATTTT.

The sample holds one count of this clone. In the same sample, other DNA sequences code for this CDR3. J is TRBJ2-5 and V is TRBV5-6, with D unclear. This CDR3 is 13 amino acids long. V lost 0 bases and J lost 5, with 8 bases in between. The germline V gene encodes CDR1 SGHDT and CDR2 YYEEEE. The CDR3 sequence is CASSLGDRETQYF. The CDR3 bases are TGTGCCAGCAGCTTGGGGGATCGGGAGACCCAGTACTTC.

This sequence joins TRBV6-1 and TRBJ2-7, with D unclear. The CDR3 has 15 amino acids. V was trimmed by 0 bases and J by 0 bases, leaving 9 bases between them. Per germline, CDR1 MNHNS and CDR2 SASEGT. The CDR3, as DNA: TGTGCCAGCAGTGAAGCAGCTTATAGCTCCTACGAGCAGTACTTC. Translation: CASSEAAYSSYEQYF.

This clone was picked up one time. CDR3 coding DNA: TGCGCCAGCAGCTTGGCGAATTTACAGGGAGCCTACAATGAGCAGTTCTTC. Its translation: CASSLANLQGAYNEQFF. The rearrangement uses TRBV5-1 and TRBJ2-1; maybe TRBD1 (6 bases). Germline values: CDR1 SGHRS, CDR2 YFSETQ. The CDR3 covers 17 residues. V dropped 0 bases and J dropped 2 bases, with 15 bases sitting between them. The full variable domain, its missing parts supplied by reference TRBV5-1 and TRBJ2-1, is KAGVTQTPRYLIKTRGQQVTLSCSPISGHRSVSWYQQTPGQGLQFLFEYFSETQRNKGNFPGRFSGRQFSNSRSEMNVSTLELGDSALYLCASSLANLQGAYNEQFFGPGTRLTVL.

This chain joins TRBV5-1 and TRBJ2-7; TRBD1 agrees at 11 bases. J gave up 4 bases and V 3 bases, and 3 bases lay outside the gene matches. The CDR3 spans 14 residues. CDR1 is SGHRS and CDR2 is YFSETQ in the germline V gene. The CDR3 DNA reads TGCGCCAGCAGCTCGGACAGGGGGCCTTACGAGCAGTACTTC. It yields the protein CASSSDRGPYEQYF. Variable domain in full (rest from reference TRBV5-1 and TRBJ2-7): KAGVTQTPRYLIKTRGQQVTLSCSPISGHRSVSWYQQTPGQGLQFLFEYFSETQRNKGNFPGRFSGRQFSNSRSEMNVSTLELGDSALYLCASSSDRGPYEQYFGPGTRLTVT.

The J gene is TRBJ2-7, the V gene TRBV6-6; weak D call: TRBD2 (7 bases). Germline-derived CDR1 and CDR2 are MNHNY and SVGAGI (reference sequence). The CDR3 contains 12 residues. Trimming left V 7 bases short and J 9 bases short, with 16 bases between. The CDR3 DNA is TGTGCCAGCACCCCTTCTGCGGGGGCGCAGTACTTC. Its protein product is CASTPSAGAQYF.

This sequence joins TRBV27 and TRBJ2-2; 8 bases fit TRBD1. Germline CDR1 is MNHEY and CDR2 is SMNVEV (reference sequence). This CDR3 spans 17 amino acids. With V trimmed by 4 bases and J by 0 bases, 7 bases remained unmatched. CDR3 sequence (DNA): TGTGCCAGCAGTTCCACCGACAGGGGTGCGAACACCGGGGAGCTGTTTTTT. Amino acid sequence: CASSSTDRGANTGELFF.

This clone was counted once. The gene calls are TRBV4-2 and TRBJ2-2; 9 nucleotides match TRBD1. V shed 2 bases and J 5 bases; nucleotides not matched to a gene: 9. The CDR3 has 17 residues. CDR1 and CDR2 (germline): LGHNA, YNFKEQ. The CDR3 DNA is TGTGCCAGCAGCCAAAAATCCGGGACAGGGCGAACCGGGGAGCTGTTTTTT. Translating it yields CASSQKSGTGRTGELFF.

V gene TRBV6-1 combines with J gene TRBJ2-1, with TRBD2 matching over 9 bases. V shed 3 bases, J shed 0 bases, and the junction held 6 bases outside the gene matches. CDR3 length: 17 amino acids. Germline assignment: CDR1 MNHNS and CDR2 SASEGT. CDR3 in amino acids: CASSEDLAGTSYNEQFF. The CDR3 nucleotides are TGTGCCAGCAGTGAGGATCTAGCGGGGACCTCCTACAATGAGCAGTTCTTC.

The V and J genes are TRBV21-1 and TRBJ2-7; TRBD2, the table's D call, lacks a check against the DNA. TRBV21-1 is an annotated pseudogene. The CDR3 has 17 amino acids. The CDR3 coding sequence is TGTGCCAGCAGCAAAGGGGACCCTAGCGGGATACCCTACGAGCAGTACTTC. Protein sequence: CASSKGDPSGIPYEQYF.

J is TRBJ2-7 and V is TRBV27; no definite D call. V lost 3 bases and J 0 bases, leaving 12 bases between the germline ends. The CDR3 runs to 15 residues. CDR1 and CDR2 from the germline V gene are MNHEY and SMNVEV (reference sequence). Here the CDR3 reads CASSFLSASSYEQYF. The CDR3 region has the DNA TGTGCCAGCAGTTTTTTAAGCGCGAGCTCCTACGAGCAGTACTTC.

The genes are TRBV9 and TRBJ1-2, with TRBD1 identical over 9 bases. Germline V gene sequence: CDR1 SGDLS, CDR2 YYNGEE. The CDR3 spans 16 residues. The junction had 7 bases not matched to a gene; V was cut back by 0 bases and J by 4 bases. The DNA for the CDR3 is TGTGCCAGCAGCGTAGCCCCGGGACAGGGCAGCTATGGCTACACCTTC. Protein: CASSVAPGQGSYGYTF.

This chain joins TRBV5-4 and TRBJ1-1, with no clear D. V lost 4 bases to trimming and J lost 0 bases, with 13 bases between them. The CDR3 totals 15 residues. CDR1 and CDR2 (germline): SGHNT, YYREEE (reference sequence). The CDR3 loop reads CASSPDEPMNTEAFF. CDR3 DNA: TGTGCCAGCAGCCCAGACGAGCCAATGAACACTGAAGCTTTCTTT.

The V gene is TRBV11-2, the J gene TRBJ2-1, with D perhaps matching TRBD2 (6 bases). The CDR3 extends over 16 amino acids. The V gene's germline CDR1 is SGHAT and CDR2 FQNNGV. Trimming removed 5 bases at V and 2 bases at J, with 16 bases between. CDR3 nucleotide sequence: TGTGCCAGCAGCCCGACGGGACTTCCCACCTACAATGAGCAGTTCTTC. Translation: CASSPTGLPTYNEQFF. The full variable domain, in which reference TRBV11-2 and TRBJ2-1 provide the parts outside the CDR3, is EAGVAQSPRYKIIEKRQSVAFWCNPISGHATLYWYQQILGQGPKLLIQFQNNGVVDDSQLPKDRFSAERLKGVDSTLKIQPAKLEDSAVYLCASSPTGLPTYNEQFFGPGTRLTVL.